In its sample, the clone carrying this T cell receptor (beta chain) was seen a few times. Its specificity is not known. This entry comes from a study of cytomegalovirus exposure and HLA in healthy donors. Findings of the study overall: One later analysis reportedly identified an Asian-associated ancestry cluster that showed fewer N-insertions than the roughly 720-donor mean. The availability of immune exposure information extended only to CMV serostatus.

The CDR3 consists of 15 residues. V gave up 3 bases and J gave up 2 bases, with 11 bases separating them. CDR1 is LNHDA, CDR2 SQIVND, per germline (reference sequence). The PCR made use of 60 Vbeta and 13 Jbeta primers. Sequencing used immunoSEQ multiplex PCR; TCRdb keeps in-frame clones, though not all of them. This sample carries some 120,000 clones, 75% to 80% of them seen once, and the ten largest clones take around 4%. This receptor was taken from a man aged 35 to 55 in good health and CMV-seronegative. This sequence joins TRBV19 and TRBJ1-5; D ambiguous. The sequenced sample was PBMCs. The CDR3 is CASSIFVAGNQPQHF. CDR3 in DNA: TGTGCCAGTAGTATCTTTGTAGCAGGCAATCAGCCCCAGCATTTT.